This is a list of T cell receptor beta chains from one sample in a study of T cell responses to AZD1222 COVID-19 vaccine. Assay: immunoSEQ multiplex PCR; the TCRdb copy retains only in-frame clones and omits some. The sample comprises 90,000 to 150,000 clones, roughly 87% of which are singletons, and about 2.5% rests with the top ten. The sample here was peripheral blood, taken 28 days after the second AZD1222 dose. These receptors were obtained from an adult who received the AZD1222 COVID-19 vaccine. Both conserved end residues are trimmed from each CDR3.

V,J,CDR3
TRBV24-1,TRBJ1-6,ATSAAGQGNNSPLH
TRBV19,TRBJ2-7,ASARDRDNSYEQY
TRBV6-5,TRBJ1-3,ASSYGHRSGNTIY
TRBV9,TRBJ2-7,ASSVAGGRPYEQY
TRBV18,TRBJ1-2,ASFSGDQGYT
TRBV10-2,TRBJ2-7,ASSSGGYEQY
TRBV5-1,TRBJ1-1,ASSWTTNTEAF
TRBV4-3,TRBJ1-5,ASSQSPPGTGFNQPQH
TRBV27,TRBJ2-1,ASSLYDSGGSYNEQF
TRBV7-2,TRBJ2-5,ASSLEGGNQETQY
TRBV19,TRBJ1-2,ACTSADGYT
TRBV4-2,TRBJ1-4,ASSQMGLGTGKLF
TRBV9,TRBJ2-3,ASSVFRNTDTQY
TRBV12-3/TRBV12-4,TRBJ1-2,ASSFGGGYT
TRBV9,TRBJ1-1,ASSTGQGGTEAF
TRBV6-2/TRBV6-3,TRBJ2-2,ASSSMNTGELF
TRBV5-8,TRBJ2-1,ASSLSRGGYRNEQF
TRBV21-1,TRBJ1-2,ASSKGRDGYT
TRBV10-3,TRBJ2-7,AISDGGTYEQY
TRBV13,TRBJ1-1,ASSPRDRGNTEAF
TRBV5-6,TRBJ1-5,ASSLGDRPNQPQH
TRBV28,TRBJ1-5,ASSLDGTGGQPQH
TRBV6-5,TRBJ1-1,ASSYTIDSEAF
TRBV4-2,TRBJ2-7,ASSQARDGSYEQY
TRBV19,TRBJ1-5,ASSMGTVRQPQH
TRBV16,TRBJ1-1,ASSQRTNTEAF
TRBV7-2,TRBJ1-5,ASSATGLNQPQH
TRBV7-2,TRBJ2-1,ASSFESWGGEQF
TRBV7-9,TRBJ2-1,ASSSGGPNNEQF
TRBV5-4,TRBJ2-1,ASSTDTNRGGTNEQF
TRBV2,TRBJ2-3,ASSNIGGGTSTDTQY
TRBV15,TRBJ1-5,ATSRARVRHNQPQH
TRBV7-2,TRBJ2-3,ASSDRLHGDTQY
TRBV7-8,TRBJ1-1,ASSLAGGPAEAF
TRBV5-5,TRBJ1-2,ASSGGPGQRAYGYT
TRBV7-2,TRBJ2-7,ASSFGSAGQGSPEQY
TRBV15,TRBJ1-1,ATSREQGFEAF
TRBV28,TRBJ1-3,ASSLAPLGTGNTIY
TRBV3-1/TRBV3-2,TRBJ1-5,ASSQFSGGNQPQH
TRBV4-3,TRBJ1-2,ASSQDWGARAYGYT
TRBV3-1/TRBV3-2,TRBJ1-2,ASSQMAGTT
TRBV18,TRBJ1-2,ASSPNSRLNYGYT
TRBV18,TRBJ1-1,ASSPPGRLANTEAF
TRBV20-1,TRBJ1-1,SARTEPEAF
TRBV7-3,TRBJ1-2,ASSNRGQGAGYT
TRBV4-2,TRBJ2-3,ASSPSGVADTQY
TRBV19,TRBJ2-4,ASSIGQGVGIQY
TRBV7-2,TRBJ1-5,ASSWGVGEGQPQH
TRBV5-1,TRBJ1-2,ASSLAGDNGYT
TRBV5-6,TRBJ2-5,ASSHSGGEETQY
TRBV24-1,TRBJ2-2,ATSDGYHITGELF
TRBV19,TRBJ1-6,ASSIVGRGPALAPLH
TRBV11-2,TRBJ1-6,ASSLIGGGGSPLH
TRBV19,TRBJ2-3,ASSLAWAMASTDTQY